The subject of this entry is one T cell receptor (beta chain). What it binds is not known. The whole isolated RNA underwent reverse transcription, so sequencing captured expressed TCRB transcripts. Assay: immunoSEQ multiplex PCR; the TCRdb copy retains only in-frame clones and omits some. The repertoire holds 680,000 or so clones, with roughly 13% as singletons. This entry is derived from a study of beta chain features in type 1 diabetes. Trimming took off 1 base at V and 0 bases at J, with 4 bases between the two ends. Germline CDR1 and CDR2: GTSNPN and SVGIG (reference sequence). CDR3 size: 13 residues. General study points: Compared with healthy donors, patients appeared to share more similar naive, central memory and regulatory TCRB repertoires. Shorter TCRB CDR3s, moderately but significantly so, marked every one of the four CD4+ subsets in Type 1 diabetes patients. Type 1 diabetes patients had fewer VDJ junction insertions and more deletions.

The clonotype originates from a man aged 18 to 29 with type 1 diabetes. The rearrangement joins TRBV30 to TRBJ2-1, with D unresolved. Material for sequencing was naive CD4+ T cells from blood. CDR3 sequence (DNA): TGTGCCTGGAGTGGGAGCTCCTACAATGAGCAGTTCTTC. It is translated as CAWSGSSYNEQFF.